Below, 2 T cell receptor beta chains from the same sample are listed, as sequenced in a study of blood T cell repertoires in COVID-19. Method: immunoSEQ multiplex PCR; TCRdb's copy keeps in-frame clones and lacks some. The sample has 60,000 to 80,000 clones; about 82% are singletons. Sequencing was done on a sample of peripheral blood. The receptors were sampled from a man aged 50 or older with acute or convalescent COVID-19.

CDR3 amino acids: CASSIEDRVGQPQHF. The CDR3 coding sequence is TGTGCCAGTAGTATCGAAGACAGGGTGGGTCAGCCCCAGCATTTT. The rearrangement links TRBV19 to TRBJ1-5, with TRBD1 matching over 7 bases. J gave up 6 bases and V 3 bases, and 8 bases lay outside the gene matches. The germline V gene encodes CDR1 LNHDA and CDR2 SQIVND (reference sequence). This CDR3 comprises 15 residues.

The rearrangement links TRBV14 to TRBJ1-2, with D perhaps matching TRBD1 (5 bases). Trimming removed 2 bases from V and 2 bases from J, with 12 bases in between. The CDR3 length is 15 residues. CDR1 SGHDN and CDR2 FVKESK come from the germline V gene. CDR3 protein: CASSQSGIGNYGYTF. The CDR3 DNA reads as TGTGCCAGCAGCCAATCAGGGATAGGAAACTATGGCTACACCTTC. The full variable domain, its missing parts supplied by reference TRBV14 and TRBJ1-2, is EAGVTQFPSHSVIEKGQTVTLRCDPISGHDNLYWYRRVMGKEIKFLLHFVKESKQDESGMPNNRFLAERTGGTYSTLKVQPAELEDSGVYFCASSQSGIGNYGYTFGSGTRLTVV.